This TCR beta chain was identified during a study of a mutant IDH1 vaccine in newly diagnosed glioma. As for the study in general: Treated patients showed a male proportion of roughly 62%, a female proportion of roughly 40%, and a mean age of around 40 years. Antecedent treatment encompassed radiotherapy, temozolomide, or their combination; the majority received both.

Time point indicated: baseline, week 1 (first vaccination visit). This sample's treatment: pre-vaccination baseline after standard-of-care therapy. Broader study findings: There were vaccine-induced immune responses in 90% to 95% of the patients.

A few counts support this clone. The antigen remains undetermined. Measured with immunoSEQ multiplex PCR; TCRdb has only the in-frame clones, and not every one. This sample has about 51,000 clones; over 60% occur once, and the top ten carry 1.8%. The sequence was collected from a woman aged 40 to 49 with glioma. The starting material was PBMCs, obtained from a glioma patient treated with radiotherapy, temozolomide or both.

The CDR3 reads CATSIGGDTGELFF. CDR3 DNA sequence: TGTGCCACCAGCATTGGGGGGGACACCGGGGAGCTGTTTTTT. V is TRBV15 and J is TRBJ2-2; TRBD2 matches at 7 bases. The CDR3 has 14 amino acids. Trimming removed 4 bases from V and 3 bases from J; junction bases left unmatched: 2. CDR1 is LNHNV and CDR2 is YYDKDF in the germline V gene (reference sequence).